This TCR beta chain was recorded in a study of a mutant IDH1 vaccine in newly diagnosed glioma (dated by TCRdb to the early 2020s). Background for the entire study: In the chemotherapy-containing groups, vaccination started alongside temozolomide cycles, whereas in patients who had radiotherapy alone it started 4-6 weeks after radiotherapy. Of the approximately 33 treated patients, about 60% were male and around 40% were female, and the mean age was roughly 40 years. Prior to enrollment, patients had been given standard therapy consisting of radiotherapy alone, temozolomide alone, or radiochemotherapy with temozolomide, with the combination given to most patients. The week-35 safety follow-up took place at visit V12, and the week-47 end of study took place at visit V13. Peripheral blood samples were drawn at six visits, namely V03 (baseline), V05, V07, V10, V12 and V13. For exploratory analyses, longitudinal TCRB deep sequencing was carried out in roughly 23 treated patients wherever samples were available. Findings and caveats that apply to the study as a whole: PBMC samples for TCRB deep sequencing were selected based on availability. Immune responses induced by the vaccine were seen in more than 85% of patients across multiple MHC alleles. The authors stated that sample limitations prevented analyses of patient blood samples from being reproduced. No apparent relationship was observed between pseudoprogression and alterations in the top peripheral T cell clonotypes detected by TCRB sequencing.

The CDR3 goes from the cysteine to the phenylalanine over 14 residues. Here the CDR3 DNA is all that survives: 42 bases in frame from base 1. Deletion took 7 bases off V and 0 bases off J, with a span of 10 bases between the germline ends. The germline V gene (reference sequence) gives CDR1 as LNHNV and CDR2 as YYDKDF. The method was the immunoSEQ multiplex PCR assay. Following the manufacturer's protocol, the hsTCRB Kit was used to amplify rearranged TCR beta chain sequences. Sequencing of TCRB libraries was carried out on an Illumina MiSeq. Per the original workflow: The kit vendor's proprietary platform handled demultiplexing, trimming and gene mapping. The source is immuneACCESS, and TCRdb retained only in-frame sequences with V and J called. Part of the clones is not carried over; for the studies checked, unresolved V genes explain less than half of this, and the remainder is unexplained. V and J calls and clone size are copied from that table; D and trimming were computed from the DNA. The sample table lists about 64,000 clones, 74% of them with a count of one. The ten largest make up over 4% of the sample.

A word on this clone: Its antigen target is currently unknown. The record has no base qualities; no much larger clone is one base away.

Read against the paper, the sample's time point label means: week 35, safety follow-up. Every vaccine dose consisted of 300 ug of a 20-mer mutant IDH1 peptide in Montanide, administered subcutaneously together with topical imiquimod. Eight vaccinations were administered to patients in weeks 1, 3, 5, 7, 11, 15, 19 and 23, corresponding to visits V03 through V10. Newly diagnosed WHO grade 3 or 4 IDH1-mutant astrocytomas showing loss of nuclear ATRX were present in the donors. The samples were drawn from NOA16, a multicentre, single-arm, open-label phase I trial in Germany that tested a mutant IDH1 peptide vaccine in humans for the first time. Genomic DNA for TCRB sequencing was isolated from EDTA blood with the DNeasy Blood and Tissue Kit.

The input for sequencing was PBMCs, taken from a glioma patient whose treatment included an IDH1 peptide vaccine. The rearrangement combines TRBV15 with TRBJ2-1; the D gene identity is not certain. The sequence came from a middle-aged man with glioma. CDR3 protein: CATKGPSSYNEQFF. The DNA sequence is as follows: TGTGCCACCAAAGGGCCTTCCTCCTACAATGAGCAGTTCTTC.